These 17 T cell receptor beta chains share one sample of origin, sequenced in a study of OX40 agonist ivuxolimab in advanced cancers. TCRdb keeps only in-frame clones here, not all; method: immunoSEQ multiplex PCR. The table lists approximately 84,000 clones, around 84% of them singletons. This material consisted of CD4+ or CD8+ T cells sorted from blood, taken in a trial of the OX40 agonist ivuxolimab. The receptors were gathered from an adult with an advanced solid tumor such as melanoma, head and neck, liver or kidney cancer.

This clone was detected only once. The chain uses TRBV7-9 and TRBJ2-5, with TRBD1 as a possible D gene (5 bases). The CDR3 runs 17 residues. Trimming stripped 4 bases from V and 2 bases from J, with 20 bases between. CDR1 is SEHNR and CDR2 is FQNEAQ in the germline V gene (reference sequence). The CDR3 sequence is CASSYLAGRAGQETQYF. The CDR3 DNA sequence: TGTGCCAGCAGCTACTTGGCAGGTCGGGCAGGGCAAGAGACCCAGTACTTC.

This clone occurred once. The J gene is TRBJ2-7, the V gene TRBV14, with TRBD2 as a possible D gene (5 bases). This CDR3 is 14 amino acids long. Trimming cost V 1 base and J 6 bases, with 13 bases left between them. CDR1 and CDR2 (germline): SGHDN, FVKESK. The CDR3 DNA reads TGTGCCAGCAGCCAAGGGCTAGCTTCCGGCGAGCAGTACTTC. Protein sequence: CASSQGLASGEQYF.

The CDR3 DNA reads TGTGCCAGCAGAGAAACAGGGTTGGGGATAAATTCACCCCTCCACTTT. Amino acids: CASRETGLGINSPLHF. The chain uses TRBV6-1 and TRBJ1-6, with D tentatively TRBD1 (6 bases). The CDR3 runs to 16 residues. The germline V gene encodes CDR1 MNHNS and CDR2 SASEGT. Trimming removed 6 bases from V and 7 bases from J, with 19 bases in between.

The chain joins TRBV9 to TRBJ2-5; 8 bases fit TRBD2. The CDR3 totals 13 residues. Germline V CDR1 and CDR2: SGDLS, YYNGEE. Trimming at V came to 2 bases and at J to 3 bases, leaving 0 bases not matched to a gene. CDR3 amino acids: CASSVGLEETQYF. CDR3 nucleotide sequence: TGTGCCAGCAGCGTGGGACTAGAAGAGACCCAGTACTTC.

This clone was recorded only once. This sequence joins TRBV9 and TRBJ2-5; TRBD1 agrees at 11 bases. Trimming cost V 3 bases and J 5 bases; bases outside gene matches: 6. The V gene's germline CDR1 is SGDLS and CDR2 YYNGEE. The CDR3 runs 15 residues. CDR3 in amino acids: CASSAGTGGPETQYF. As DNA, the CDR3 is TGTGCCAGCAGCGCGGGGACAGGGGGACCGGAGACCCAGTACTTC.

This clone has only one observation. This chain joins TRBV18 and TRBJ2-7, with D tentatively TRBD1 (6 bases). CDR1 is KGHSH, CDR2 LQKENI, per germline. The ends were cut back, 2 bases at V and 7 bases at J, with 18 bases in the middle. CDR3 length equals 15 residues. CDR3 loop: CASSPAPGTQIEQYV. In DNA form, the CDR3 reads TGTGCCAGCTCACCAGCCCCCGGGACACAGATAGAGCAGTACGTC.

As regards this clone: Other DNA sequences of this sample code for an identical CDR3. This rearrangement joins TRBV7-2 to TRBJ2-1; D unclear. The CDR3 runs to 14 residues. The germline gives CDR1 SGHTA, CDR2 FQGNSA. V lost 2 bases and J lost 4, with 9 bases in between. CDR3: CASSLLPGYNEQFF. The CDR3 bases are TGTGCCAGCAGCTTACTACCGGGTTACAATGAGCAGTTCTTC.

The rearrangement joins TRBV6-5 to TRBJ1-2, with TRBD1 matching over 7 bases. Looked up from germline, CDR1 is MNHEY and CDR2 is SVGAGI. With V trimmed by 5 bases and J by 3 bases, 9 bases remained unmatched. The CDR3 spans 15 residues. The DNA of the CDR3 is TGTGCCAGCAGTCCCCGACAGGGAGCGGACTATGGCTACACCTTC. Protein: CASSPRQGADYGYTF.

This chain connects TRBV21-1 to TRBJ2-7; TRBD1 is the table's D call, not checked against the DNA. TRBV21-1 is flagged as a pseudogene. There are 18 residues in the CDR3. CDR3 sequence reads: CASSKAVNRGLGTYEQYF. For the CDR3, the DNA is TGTGCCAGCAGCAAAGCGGTCAACAGGGGCCTTGGGACCTACGAGCAGTACTTC.

The chain employs TRBV9 and TRBJ2-3; 8 nucleotides match TRBD2. Germline V lookup: CDR1 SGDLS, CDR2 YYNGEE. CDR3 length: 15 residues. The J segment lost 7 bases and the V segment lost 3 bases, leaving 10 bases of the junction unmatched. CDR3 in amino acids: CASSDRTSGGNTQYF. The CDR3 nucleotides read TGTGCCAGCAGCGACCGCACTAGCGGCGGCAATACGCAGTATTTT.

With regard to this clone: The same CDR3 is also encoded by other DNA sequences in this sample. The V and J genes are TRBV5-1 and TRBJ2-3; D might be TRBD2 (6 bases). The CDR3 sequence is 15 residues long. Germline V gene lookup returns CDR1 SGHRS and CDR2 YFSETQ. Trimming removed 0 bases from V and 1 base from J, with 9 bases in between. CDR3 nucleotides: TGCGCCAGCAGCTTGGGCGGGGCCGGCACAGATACGCAGTATTTT. This translates into CASSLGGAGTDTQYF.

The chain has TRBV7-2 and TRBJ2-2, with 11 bases identical to TRBD2. This CDR3 has 17 residues. Germline CDR1 SGHTA, CDR2 FQGNSA. J gave up 7 bases and V 0 bases, and 7 bases lay outside the gene matches. The CDR3 spells CASSLADSGGAIGELFF. DNA of the CDR3: TGTGCCAGCAGCTTAGCGGATAGCGGGGGGGCTATCGGGGAGCTGTTTTTT.

The chain joins TRBV29-1 to TRBJ2-2; D not resolved. The CDR3 is made up of 15 amino acids. Per germline, CDR1 SQVTM and CDR2 ANQGSEA. Trimming removed 5 bases from V and 0 bases from J, with 13 bases in between. In DNA form, the CDR3 reads TGCAGCGTTAGCCGTTCGGCCGCGAACACCGGGGAGCTGTTTTTT. Its protein is CSVSRSAANTGELFF.

Turning to this clone: The junction does not match germline at one end; this may be a read error. This rearrangement joins TRBV2 to TRBJ1-5, with D uncertain. This CDR3 has 13 residues. The germline gives CDR1 SNHLY, CDR2 FYNNEI. The DNA of the CDR3 is TGTGCCAGCAGAGAAGGAGATATGTCGCCCCAGCATTTT. Translation: CASREGDMSPQHF.

The rearrangement joins TRBV5-4 to TRBJ2-3; 12 nucleotides line up with TRBD2. The CDR3 totals 16 residues. CDR1 and CDR2 (germline): SGHNT, YYREEE (reference sequence). Trimming at V came to 4 bases and at J to 7 bases, leaving 10 bases not matched to a gene. The CDR3 nucleotides are TGTGCCAGCAGCCCCACCGCTAGCGGGGGGGCGAATACGCAGTATTTT. Protein sequence: CASSPTASGGANTQYF.

The chain carries TRBV7-9 and TRBJ1-5; D call uncertain. V gave up 5 bases and J gave up 5 bases, with 7 bases separating them. This CDR3 has 12 amino acids. CDR1 is SEHNR and CDR2 is FQNEAQ in the germline V gene (reference sequence). Here the CDR3 reads CASSNGDQPQHF. CDR3 sequence (DNA): TGTGCCAGCAGCAATGGGGATCAGCCCCAGCATTTT.

The chain links TRBV9 to TRBJ1-5; D is undetermined. In germline, CDR1 is SGDLS, CDR2 YYNGEE. The CDR3 totals 14 residues. The germline V and J ends were trimmed by 0 bases and 5 bases, with 9 bases remaining between them. For the CDR3, the DNA is TGTGCCAGCAGCGTAGTACCGTGGTATCAGCCCCAGCATTTT. Its protein is CASSVVPWYQPQHF. Full variable domain (outside the CDR3, taken from reference TRBV9 and TRBJ1-5): DSGVTQTPKHLITATGQRVTLRCSPRSGDLSVYWYQQSLDQGLQFLIQYYNGEERAKGNILERFSAQQFPDLHSELNLSSLELGDSALYFCASSVVPWYQPQHFGDGTRLSIL.